The T cell receptor (beta chain) described here comes from a study of control samples from healthy donors and cancer patients. Trimming removed 0 bases from V and 7 bases from J, with 7 bases in between. This CDR3 is built from 13 residues. Per the germline V gene, CDR1 is MNHEY and CDR2 is SVGAGI. Method: immunoSEQ multiplex PCR; TCRdb's copy keeps in-frame clones and lacks some. The sample records tens of thousands of clones, around 87% being singletons. V and J are TRBV6-5 and TRBJ1-5; D remains unclear. Sequencing was done on a sample of PBMCs. This TCR derives from a woman aged 45-60 years with head and neck cancer. CDR3: CASSYSGFQPQHF. Here the CDR3 DNA reads TGTGCCAGCAGTTACTCTGGATTCCAGCCCCAGCATTTT.